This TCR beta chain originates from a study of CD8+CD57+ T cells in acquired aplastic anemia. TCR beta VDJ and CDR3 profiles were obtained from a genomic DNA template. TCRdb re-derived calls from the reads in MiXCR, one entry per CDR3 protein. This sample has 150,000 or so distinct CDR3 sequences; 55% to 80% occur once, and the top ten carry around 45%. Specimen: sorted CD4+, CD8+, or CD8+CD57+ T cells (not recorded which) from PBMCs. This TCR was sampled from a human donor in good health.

In nucleotides, the CDR3 is TGTGCCAGCAGCATACAGACAGGTTATCGGTATTTT. Its protein is CASSIQTGYRYF. The V call is TRBV6-6, the J call TRBJ2-3, with D maybe TRBD1 (6 bases). The CDR3 runs 12 residues. Trimming took 6 bases from V and 14 from J, leaving 18 bases between them. CDR1 and CDR2 from the germline V gene are MNHNY and SVGAGI (reference sequence).